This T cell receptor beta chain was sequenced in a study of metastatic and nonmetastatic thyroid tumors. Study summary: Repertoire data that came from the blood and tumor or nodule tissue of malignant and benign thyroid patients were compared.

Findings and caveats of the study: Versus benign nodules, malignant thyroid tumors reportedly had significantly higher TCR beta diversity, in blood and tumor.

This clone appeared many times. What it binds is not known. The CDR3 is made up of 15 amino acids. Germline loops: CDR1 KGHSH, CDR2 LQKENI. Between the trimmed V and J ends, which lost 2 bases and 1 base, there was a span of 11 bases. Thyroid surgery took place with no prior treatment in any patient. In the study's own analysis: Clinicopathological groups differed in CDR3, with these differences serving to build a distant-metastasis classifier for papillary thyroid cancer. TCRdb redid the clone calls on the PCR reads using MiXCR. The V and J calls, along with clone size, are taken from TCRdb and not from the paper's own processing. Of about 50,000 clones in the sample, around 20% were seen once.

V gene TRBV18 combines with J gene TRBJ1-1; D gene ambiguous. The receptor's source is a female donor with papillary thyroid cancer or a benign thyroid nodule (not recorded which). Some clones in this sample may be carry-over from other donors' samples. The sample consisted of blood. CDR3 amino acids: CASSPTPESNTEAFF. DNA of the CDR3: TGTGCCAGCTCACCAACCCCGGAATCGAACACTGAAGCTTTCTTT.